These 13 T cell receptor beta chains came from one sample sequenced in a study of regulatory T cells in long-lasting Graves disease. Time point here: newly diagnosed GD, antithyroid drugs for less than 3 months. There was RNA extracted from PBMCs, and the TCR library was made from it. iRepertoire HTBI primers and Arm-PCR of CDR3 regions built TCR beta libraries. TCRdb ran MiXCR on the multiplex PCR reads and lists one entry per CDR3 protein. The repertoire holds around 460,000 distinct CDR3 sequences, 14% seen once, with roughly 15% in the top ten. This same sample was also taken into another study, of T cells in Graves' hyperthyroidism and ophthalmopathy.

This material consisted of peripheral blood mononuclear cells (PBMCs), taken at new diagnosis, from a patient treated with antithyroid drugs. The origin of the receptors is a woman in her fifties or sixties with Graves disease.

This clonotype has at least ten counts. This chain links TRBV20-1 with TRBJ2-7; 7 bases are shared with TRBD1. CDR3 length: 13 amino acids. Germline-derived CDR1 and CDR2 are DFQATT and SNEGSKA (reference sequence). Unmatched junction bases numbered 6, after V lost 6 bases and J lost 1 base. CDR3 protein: CSAQKGQSYEQYF. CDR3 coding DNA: TGCAGTGCCCAGAAGGGACAGTCCTACGAGCAGTACTTC.

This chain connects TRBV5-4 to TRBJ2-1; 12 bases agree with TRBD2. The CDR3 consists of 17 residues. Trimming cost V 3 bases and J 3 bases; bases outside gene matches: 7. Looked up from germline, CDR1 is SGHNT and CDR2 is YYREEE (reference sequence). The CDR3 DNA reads TGTGCCAGCAGCTCCGGACTAGCGGGACAACGCTACAATGAGCAGTTCTTC. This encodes CASSSGLAGQRYNEQFF.

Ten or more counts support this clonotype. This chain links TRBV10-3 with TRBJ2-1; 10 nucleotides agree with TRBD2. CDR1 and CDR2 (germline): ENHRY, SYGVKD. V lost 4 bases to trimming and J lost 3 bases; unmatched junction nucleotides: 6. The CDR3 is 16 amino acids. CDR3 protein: CAISAASGSIYNEQFF. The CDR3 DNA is TGTGCCATCAGTGCGGCTAGCGGGAGCATCTACAATGAGCAGTTCTTC.

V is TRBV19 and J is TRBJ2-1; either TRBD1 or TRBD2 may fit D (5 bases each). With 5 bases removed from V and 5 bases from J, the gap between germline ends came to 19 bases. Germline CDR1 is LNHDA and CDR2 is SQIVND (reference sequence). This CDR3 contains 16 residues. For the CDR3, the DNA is TGTGCCAGTAGTTCCCGGGACGCGAAGAGAGACAATGAGCAGTTCTTC. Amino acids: CASSSRDAKRDNEQFF.

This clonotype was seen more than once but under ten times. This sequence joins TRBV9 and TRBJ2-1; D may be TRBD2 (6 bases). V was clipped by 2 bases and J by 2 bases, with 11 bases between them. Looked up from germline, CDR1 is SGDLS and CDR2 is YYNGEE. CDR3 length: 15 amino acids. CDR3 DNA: TGTGCCAGCAGCGTTACCGGGACTCCCTACAATGAGCAGTTCTTC. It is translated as CASSVTGTPYNEQFF. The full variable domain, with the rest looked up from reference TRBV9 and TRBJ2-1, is DSGVTQTPKHLITATGQRVTLRCSPRSGDLSVYWYQQSLDQGLQFLIQYYNGEERAKGNILERFSAQQFPDLHSELNLSSLELGDSALYFCASSVTGTPYNEQFFGPGTRLTVL.

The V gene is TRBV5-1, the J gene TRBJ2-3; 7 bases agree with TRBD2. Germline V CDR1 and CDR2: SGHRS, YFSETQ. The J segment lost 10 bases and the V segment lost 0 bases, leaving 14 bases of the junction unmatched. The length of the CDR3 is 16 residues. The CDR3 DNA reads TGCGCCAGCAGCTTGGCCGGGAGGTCCGCATGGGTGGCGCAGTATTTT. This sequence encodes CASSLAGRSAWVAQYF.

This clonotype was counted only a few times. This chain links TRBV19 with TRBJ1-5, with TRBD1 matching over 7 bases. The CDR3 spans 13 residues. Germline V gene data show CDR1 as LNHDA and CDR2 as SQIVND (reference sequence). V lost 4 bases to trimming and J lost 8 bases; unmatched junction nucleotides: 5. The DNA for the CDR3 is TGTGCCAGTAGTAACTCCGACAGGGAGCCCCAGCATTTT. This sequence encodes CASSNSDREPQHF.

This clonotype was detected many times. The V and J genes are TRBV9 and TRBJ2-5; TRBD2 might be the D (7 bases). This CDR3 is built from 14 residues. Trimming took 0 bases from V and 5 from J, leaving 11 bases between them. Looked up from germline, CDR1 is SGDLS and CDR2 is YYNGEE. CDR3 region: CASSVGGGQETQYF. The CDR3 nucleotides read TGTGCCAGCAGCGTAGGGGGGGGGCAGGAGACCCAGTACTTC.

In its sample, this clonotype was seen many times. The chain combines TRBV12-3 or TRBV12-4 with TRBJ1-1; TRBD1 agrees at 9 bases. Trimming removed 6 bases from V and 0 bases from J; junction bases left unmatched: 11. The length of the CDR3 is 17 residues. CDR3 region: CASRRQGVTMMNTEAFF. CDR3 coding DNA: TGTGCCAGCAGGAGACAGGGGGTCACCATGATGAACACTGAAGCTTTCTTT.

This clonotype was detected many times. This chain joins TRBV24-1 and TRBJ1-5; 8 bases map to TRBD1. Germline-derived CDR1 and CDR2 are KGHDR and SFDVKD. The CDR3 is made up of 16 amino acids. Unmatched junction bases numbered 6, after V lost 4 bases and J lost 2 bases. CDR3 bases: TGTGCCACCAGTGACTCACAGGGGGTGGGCAATCAGCCCCAGCATTTT. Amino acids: CATSDSQGVGNQPQHF.

The CDR3 DNA reads as TGTGCCTGGGAGACGGTGGGGACCCAGTACTTC. Translation gives CAWETVGTQYF. V gene TRBV30 combines with J gene TRBJ2-5, with D hard to call. Trimming removed 5 bases at V and 7 bases at J, with 11 bases between. Germline-derived CDR1 and CDR2 are GTSNPN and SVGIG (reference sequence). The CDR3 covers 11 residues.

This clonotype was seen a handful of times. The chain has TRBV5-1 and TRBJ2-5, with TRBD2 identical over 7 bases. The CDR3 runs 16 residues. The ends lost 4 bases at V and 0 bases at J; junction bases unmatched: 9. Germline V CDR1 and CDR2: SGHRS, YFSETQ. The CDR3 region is CASSVGTTQYQETQYF. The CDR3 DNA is TGCGCCAGCAGCGTGGGGACTACCCAGTACCAAGAGACCCAGTACTTC.

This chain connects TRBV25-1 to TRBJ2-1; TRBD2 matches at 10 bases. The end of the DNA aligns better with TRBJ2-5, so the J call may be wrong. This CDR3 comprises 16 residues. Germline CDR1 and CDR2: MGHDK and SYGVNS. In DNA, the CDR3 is TGTGCCAGTGCCCCGACTGGACTAGCGGCCCAAGAGACCCAGTACTTC. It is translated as CASAPTGLAAQETQYF.